Listed below are T cell receptor beta chains from one sample, sequenced in a study of T-cell memory formation after mild COVID-19. Using its own MiXCR run on the 5' RACE reads, TCRdb lists one record per CDR3 protein. The table lists around 190,000 distinct CDR3 sequences, roughly 18% of them singletons. Sequenced sample: PBMCs or a T cell subset sorted from them (not recorded which). The receptors here all came from a young man who had mild COVID-19 (a few samples of this study predate the infection). Cell type and time point are not known. The CDR3 runs from the conserved cysteine through the conserved F or W. Each record gives: CDR3 length, V gene, D gene, clone size, J gene, CDR3 protein, CDR3 DNA. The D gene is left open where the match is weak. Size is omitted from some rows. Given values are once, few, many or a class for expanded clones.

cdr3_length: 12; v_call: TRBV7-2; d_call: -; clone_size: -; j_call: TRBJ2-3; cdr3_aa: CASSFAQDTQYF; cdr3_nt: TGTGCCAGCAGCTTTGCCCAAGATACGCAGTATTTT
cdr3_length: 15; v_call: TRBV11-2; d_call: TRBD1; clone_size: -; j_call: TRBJ1-1; cdr3_aa: CASSLVKGARTEAFF; cdr3_nt: TGTGCCAGCAGCTTAGTAAAGGGGGCGCGAACTGAAGCTTTCTTT
cdr3_length: 15; v_call: TRBV9; d_call: -; clone_size: -; j_call: TRBJ2-6; cdr3_aa: CASSVRGSGANVLTF; cdr3_nt: TGTGCCAGCAGCGTTCGGGGCTCTGGGGCCAACGTCCTGACTTTC
cdr3_length: 15; v_call: TRBV29-1; d_call: -; clone_size: many; j_call: TRBJ1-1; cdr3_aa: CSVEVKRAENTEAFF; cdr3_nt: TGCAGCGTTGAAGTGAAAAGGGCGGAGAACACTGAAGCTTTCTTT
cdr3_length: 16; v_call: TRBV5-6; d_call: -; clone_size: few; j_call: TRBJ2-3; cdr3_aa: CASSLVGGQGTDTQYF; cdr3_nt: TGTGCCAGCAGCTTGGTTGGCGGCCAGGGAACAGATACGCAGTATTTT
cdr3_length: 12; v_call: TRBV20-1; d_call: -; clone_size: few; j_call: TRBJ2-3; cdr3_aa: CSANAPPDTQYF; cdr3_nt: TGCAGTGCTAATGCCCCTCCGGATACGCAGTATTTT
cdr3_length: 15; v_call: TRBV5-5; d_call: -; clone_size: -; j_call: TRBJ1-2; cdr3_aa: CASSLLTNTNYGYTF; cdr3_nt: TGTGCCAGCAGCTTGCTGACCAATACTAACTATGGCTACACCTTC
cdr3_length: 18; v_call: TRBV4-2; d_call: -; clone_size: few; j_call: TRBJ1-4; cdr3_aa: CASSRAPGRLSTNEKLFF; cdr3_nt: TGTGCCAGCAGCCGCGCACCGGGACGGCTTTCAACTAATGAAAAACTGTTTTTT
cdr3_length: 14; v_call: TRBV24-1; d_call: -; clone_size: few; j_call: TRBJ2-3; cdr3_aa: CATSDPVSTDTQYF; cdr3_nt: TGTGCCACCAGTGACCCGGTTAGCACAGATACGCAGTATTTT
cdr3_length: 14; v_call: TRBV10-1; d_call: TRBD2; clone_size: -; j_call: TRBJ2-7; cdr3_aa: CASSEAGAAYEQYF; cdr3_nt: TGCGCCAGCAGTGAAGCGGGGGCAGCCTACGAGCAGTACTTC
cdr3_length: 13; v_call: TRBV7-6; d_call: -; clone_size: few; j_call: TRBJ2-7; cdr3_aa: CASSSYRDYEQYF; cdr3_nt: TGTGCCAGCAGCTCATACAGGGACTACGAGCAGTACTTC
cdr3_length: 14; v_call: TRBV5-1; d_call: -; clone_size: few; j_call: TRBJ2-1; cdr3_aa: CASSLGPAYNEQFF; cdr3_nt: TGCGCCAGCAGCTTGGGCCCGGCGTACAATGAGCAGTTCTTC
cdr3_length: 14; v_call: TRBV6-1; d_call: -; clone_size: -; j_call: TRBJ2-5; cdr3_aa: CASSETRGTETQYF; cdr3_nt: TGTGCCAGCAGTGAAACGCGGGGAACAGAGACCCAGTACTTC
cdr3_length: 12; v_call: TRBV7-9; d_call: -; clone_size: few; j_call: TRBJ1-1; cdr3_aa: CASSPQQNAAFF; cdr3_nt: TGTGCCAGCAGCCCTCAGCAAAATGCGGCTTTCTTT
cdr3_length: 14; v_call: TRBV15; d_call: -; clone_size: -; j_call: TRBJ2-2; cdr3_aa: CATSRDPGHRELFF; cdr3_nt: TGTGCCACCAGCAGAGATCCGGGACACCGGGAGCTGTTTTTT
cdr3_length: 15; v_call: TRBV3-1; d_call: TRBD2; clone_size: -; j_call: TRBJ2-1; cdr3_aa: CASSGSGVAYNEQFF; cdr3_nt: TGTGCCAGCAGCGGTAGCGGGGTGGCCTACAATGAGCAGTTCTTC
cdr3_length: 16; v_call: TRBV7-2; d_call: -; clone_size: few; j_call: TRBJ1-2; cdr3_aa: CASSFPRNTGIYGYTF; cdr3_nt: TGTGCCAGCAGTTTCCCCCGCAATACAGGGATCTATGGCTACACCTTC
cdr3_length: 15; v_call: TRBV10-3; d_call: -; clone_size: -; j_call: TRBJ1-6; cdr3_aa: CAIGPTDPYNSPLHF; cdr3_nt: TGTGCCATCGGACCGACGGACCCTTATAATTCACCCCTCCACTTT
cdr3_length: 18; v_call: TRBV7-8; d_call: -; clone_size: few; j_call: TRBJ1-1; cdr3_aa: CASSLVPKGPGVRTEAFF; cdr3_nt: TGTGCCAGCAGCTTAGTCCCGAAGGGGCCAGGGGTTCGGACTGAAGCTTTCTTT
cdr3_length: 19; v_call: TRBV21-1; d_call: -; clone_size: -; j_call: TRBJ2-5; cdr3_aa: CASRPGQGSGGAGQETQYF; cdr3_nt: TGTGCCAGCAGGCCAGGACAGGGTAGCGGGGGGGCCGGTCAGGAGACCCAGTACTTC
cdr3_length: 14; v_call: TRBV20-1; d_call: TRBD1; clone_size: -; j_call: TRBJ1-4; cdr3_aa: CSARDGTGHEKLFF; cdr3_nt: TGCAGTGCTAGAGACGGGACAGGGCATGAAAAACTGTTTTTT
cdr3_length: 16; v_call: TRBV5-1; d_call: -; clone_size: few; j_call: TRBJ2-3; cdr3_aa: CASSLEVERYTDTQYF; cdr3_nt: TGCGCCAGCAGCTTGGAGGTTGAAAGATACACAGATACGCAGTATTTT